What follows are 27 T cell receptor beta chains derived from one specimen sequenced in a study of Ad26.COV2.S vaccination and SARS-CoV-2 variants. TCRdb keeps only in-frame clones here, not all; method: immunoSEQ multiplex PCR. The data hold about 410,000 clones, with approximately 91% observed a single time. Treatment in this sample: around 19 received Ad26.COV2.S at low or high dose, single or two shots; several received placebo; per-sample allocation not given. At day 63 after the first vaccine or placebo injection, samples were drawn. This material consisted of peripheral blood, taken in a trial of Ad26.COV2.S vaccine versus placebo. Source of these receptors: a person aged 18-60 years who received the Ad26.COV2.S COVID-19 vaccine or a placebo.

The V and J genes are TRBV28 and TRBJ2-7, with D possibly being TRBD1 (5 bases). The germline CDR1 and CDR2 sequences are MDHEN and SYDVKM. CDR3 length: 14 residues. V was pared by 2 bases and J by 2 bases, with 10 bases between. In nucleotides, the CDR3 is TGTGCCAGCAGTTTAGTGGGGCAACCCTACGAGCAGTACTTC. Translating gives CASSLVGQPYEQYF.

The chain joins TRBV28 to TRBJ1-1; D remains ambiguous. V lost 5 bases to trimming and J lost 4 bases, with 14 bases between them. The V gene's germline CDR1 is MDHEN and CDR2 SYDVKM. The CDR3 is 14 residues long. CDR3 nucleotide sequence: TGTGCCAGCAGTGGCGCTCCCAAAGCCACTGAAGCTTTCTTT. Encoded protein: CASSGAPKATEAFF.

The chain recombines TRBV7-3 with TRBJ2-2; no definite D call. This CDR3 region has 13 residues. With 0 bases removed from V and 6 bases from J, the gap between germline ends came to 5 bases. Germline V gene sequence: CDR1 SGHTA, CDR2 FQGTGA. The CDR3 loop is CASSLTGAGELFF. CDR3 coding DNA: TGTGCCAGCAGCTTAACAGGAGCCGGGGAGCTGTTTTTT.

This sequence joins TRBV3-1 (or the pseudogene TRBV3-2) and TRBJ2-2; 12 nucleotides agree with TRBD1. The CDR3 runs 16 residues. V lost 5 bases and J lost 7; bases outside the gene matches: 8. The germline gives CDR1 LGHDT, CDR2 YNNKEL (reference sequence). CDR3 DNA: TGTGCCAGCAGCTATGGGACAGGGGGCTTTTACGGGGAGCTGTTTTTT. Translating gives CASSYGTGGFYGELFF.

The chain combines TRBV12-3 or TRBV12-4 with TRBJ2-7, with D maybe TRBD2 (5 bases). The CDR3 is 12 amino acids. Trimming pared 6 bases from V and 6 bases from J, leaving 12 bases between. As DNA, the CDR3 is TGTGCCAGCAGCCCTCCGGGGAGCGAGCAGTACTTC. It encodes CASSPPGSEQYF.

The chain combines TRBV7-2 with TRBJ2-1; 15 nucleotides align to TRBD2. Trimming cost V 4 bases and J 7 bases; bases outside gene matches: 5. CDR3 length: 16 residues. From germline, CDR1 is SGHTA and CDR2 FQGNSA. The CDR3 reads CASSSIGTSGRNEQFF. For the CDR3, the DNA is TGTGCCAGCAGCTCCATTGGGACTAGCGGGAGGAATGAGCAGTTCTTC.

J is TRBJ1-2 and V is TRBV28; D perhaps matches TRBD1 (6 bases). This CDR3 has 14 residues. V dropped 3 bases and J dropped 2 bases, with 10 bases sitting between them. Germline CDR1 is MDHEN and CDR2 is SYDVKM. Here the CDR3 reads CASSFSRGNYGYTF. Here the CDR3 DNA reads TGTGCCAGCAGTTTTAGTAGGGGGAACTATGGCTACACCTTC.

The chain employs TRBV27 and TRBJ2-1; TRBD2 matches at 10 bases. Trimming cost V 5 bases and J 7 bases; bases outside gene matches: 29. This CDR3 has 22 residues. Germline CDR1 reads MNHEY; CDR2 reads SMNVEV (reference sequence). The DNA for the CDR3 is TGTGCCAGCAGTCCCGACGTACGACCCACCGAATCCACTAGCGGGAACGGAAATGAGCAGTTCTTC. Encoded protein: CASSPDVRPTESTSGNGNEQFF.

This clone has only a few counts. The gene calls are TRBV29-1 and TRBJ1-5; D unclear. The ends were cut back, 5 bases at V and 2 bases at J, with 10 bases in the middle. There are 13 residues in the CDR3. Germline values: CDR1 SQVTM, CDR2 ANQGSEA. CDR3 nucleotides: TGCAGCGTTTCCCGAGGCGGCAATCAGCCCCAGCATTTT. It codes for CSVSRGGNQPQHF.

The rearrangement links TRBV28 to TRBJ1-1; D remains ambiguous. The CDR3 has 13 residues. The germline V and J ends were trimmed by 1 base and 3 bases, with 6 bases remaining between them. Germline V gives CDR1 MDHEN, CDR2 SYDVKM. The DNA for the CDR3 is TGTGCCAGCAGTTTATTCGGGCACACTGAAGCTTTCTTT. It is translated as CASSLFGHTEAFF.

The chain is built from TRBV5-6 and TRBJ2-2, with D uncertain. V lost 0 bases and J lost 4, with 10 bases in between. Germline V CDR1 and CDR2: SGHDT, YYEEEE. The CDR3 covers 15 residues. DNA for the CDR3: TGTGCCAGCAGCTTGGGGGGTACACCCACCGGGGAGCTGTTTTTT. It encodes CASSLGGTPTGELFF.

The chain carries TRBV6-1 and TRBJ1-6, with TRBD1 matching over 8 bases. The CDR3 runs 14 residues. The V gene's germline CDR1 is MNHNS and CDR2 SASEGT. The ends lost 0 bases at V and 10 bases at J; junction bases unmatched: 2. CDR3 amino acids: CASSEASGGSPLHF. The CDR3 DNA reads as TGTGCCAGCAGTGAAGCGTCAGGGGGCTCACCCCTCCACTTT.

The V gene is TRBV12-3 or TRBV12-4, the J gene TRBJ2-7; D not resolved. Trimming left V 3 bases short and J 7 bases short, with 7 bases between. The CDR3 sequence is 11 residues long. CDR3 residues: CASSLRWEQYF. CDR3 sequence (DNA): TGTGCCAGCAGTTTGCGGTGGGAGCAGTACTTC.

This chain joins TRBV3-1 (or the pseudogene TRBV3-2) and TRBJ1-1; D may be TRBD1 (6 bases). The CDR3 spans 14 residues. Germline V gene sequence: CDR1 LGHDT, CDR2 YNNKEL (reference sequence). The V gene lost 4 bases and the J gene lost 4 bases, with 13 bases spanning the gap. The CDR3 nucleotides are TGTGCCAGCAGCCCCAGGGGAATGGGCACTGAAGCTTTCTTT. Translated: CASSPRGMGTEAFF.

This chain uses TRBV7-2 with TRBJ2-2, with D possibly matching TRBD1 (5 bases). This CDR3 has 13 amino acids. Trimming left V 5 bases short and J 5 bases short, with 9 bases between. CDR1 and CDR2 from the germline V gene are SGHTA and FQGNSA. CDR3 in amino acids: CASSLQETGELFF. The CDR3 nucleotides read TGTGCCAGCAGCCTACAGGAAACCGGGGAGCTGTTTTTT.

The chain carries TRBV24-1 and TRBJ2-5; D unclear. This CDR3 spans 11 amino acids. V was trimmed by 7 bases and J by 5 bases, leaving 7 bases between them. Germline lookup yields CDR1 KGHDR and CDR2 SFDVKD. The CDR3 spells CATSRSETQYF. The CDR3 bases are TGTGCCACCAGCCGGTCGGAGACCCAGTACTTC.

The chain links TRBV5-4 to TRBJ2-3; 9 bases map to TRBD1. J lost 2 bases, V lost 3 bases, and 4 bases had no gene match. From germline, CDR1 is SGHNT and CDR2 YYREEE (reference sequence). CDR3 length: 15 amino acids. CDR3 residues: CASSSGDRVTDTQYF. DNA of the CDR3: TGTGCCAGCAGCTCCGGGGACAGGGTCACAGATACGCAGTATTTT.

The chain employs TRBV19 and TRBJ1-5; D remains unclear. V was shortened by 3 bases and J by 4 bases, with 22 bases between the two germline ends. There are 18 residues in the CDR3. The germline CDR1 and CDR2 sequences are LNHDA and SQIVND (reference sequence). The CDR3 loop is CASSMGSPRVLANQPQHF. DNA of the CDR3: TGTGCCAGTAGTATGGGGTCTCCAAGAGTTCTGGCAAATCAGCCCCAGCATTTT. Drawing the rest from reference TRBV19 and TRBJ1-5, the complete variable domain is DGGITQSPKYLFRKEGQNVTLSCEQNLNHDAMYWYRQDPGQGLRLIYYSQIVNDFQKGDIAEGYSVSREKKESFPLTVTSAQKNPTAFYLCASSMGSPRVLANQPQHFGDGTRLSIL.

The V gene is TRBV4-1, the J gene TRBJ2-6; D uncertain. Germline CDR1 MGHRA, CDR2 YSYEKL. This CDR3 is 16 amino acids long. V shed 0 bases and J shed 0 bases, with 6 bases lying between them. This CDR3 reads CASSQEGISGANVLTF. DNA of the CDR3: TGCGCCAGCAGCCAAGAAGGAATCTCTGGGGCCAACGTCCTGACTTTC.

The chain carries TRBV18 and TRBJ2-7; no clear D. With 3 bases removed from V and 4 bases from J, the gap between germline ends came to 7 bases. In germline, CDR1 is KGHSH, CDR2 LQKENI. CDR3 length: 12 amino acids. In DNA form, the CDR3 reads TGTGCCAGCTCACCGGAGACGTACGAGCAGTACTTC. It codes for CASSPETYEQYF.

The V and J genes are TRBV15 and TRBJ1-1, with 8 bases lining up with TRBD1. The CDR3 is 14 amino acids. The J segment lost 4 bases and the V segment lost 3 bases, leaving 4 bases of the junction unmatched. CDR1 and CDR2 from the germline V gene are LNHNV and YYDKDF (reference sequence). The CDR3 region is CATSRGQDFTEAFF. CDR3 in DNA: TGTGCCACCAGCAGGGGACAGGACTTCACTGAAGCTTTCTTT.

The genes are TRBV19 and TRBJ1-4, with a possible D match to TRBD1 (6 bases). V lost 7 bases to trimming and J lost 4 bases, with 19 bases between them. There are 16 residues in the CDR3. Per the germline V gene, CDR1 is LNHDA and CDR2 is SQIVND (reference sequence). The CDR3 sequence: CASKKGSGARNEKLFF. CDR3 DNA sequence: TGTGCCAGTAAAAAGGGGTCAGGGGCCCGTAATGAAAAACTGTTTTTT.

This clone was seen only once. The V call is TRBV28, the J call TRBJ1-1; D is possibly TRBD1 (5 bases). Trimming removed 5 bases from V and 2 bases from J, with 9 bases in between. CDR1 MDHEN and CDR2 SYDVKM come from the germline V gene. The CDR3 length is 13 residues. CDR3 DNA sequence: TGTGCCAGCAGTCCCGACAGTAACACTGAAGCTTTCTTT. It translates to CASSPDSNTEAFF.

The chain recombines TRBV3-1 (or the pseudogene TRBV3-2) with TRBJ1-1; D unclear. V lost 4 bases and J lost 5, with 11 bases in between. CDR1 LGHDT and CDR2 YNNKEL come from the germline V gene (reference sequence). The length of the CDR3 is 13 residues. The CDR3 DNA is TGTGCCAGCAGCCCCTCGGGGAGTACTGAAGCTTTCTTT. It codes for CASSPSGSTEAFF.

Of note for this clone: One end of the junction fails to match germline, which may point to a read error. The chain combines TRBV7-7 with TRBJ2-5; tentative D call: TRBD1 (5 bases). This CDR3 region has 15 residues. Germline V CDR1 and CDR2: SSHAT, FNYEAQ (reference sequence). The CDR3 region is CASSLAPGQQETQYF. For the CDR3, the DNA is TGTGCTAGCAGCTTGGCTCCAGGGCAGCAAGAGACCCAGTACTTC.

The J gene is TRBJ2-2, the V gene TRBV5-4, with TRBD2 identical over 8 bases. Per germline, CDR1 SGHNT and CDR2 YYREEE (reference sequence). The V segment lost 4 bases and the J segment 7 bases; nucleotides outside the gene matches: 9. The CDR3 runs to 15 residues. The CDR3 sequence is CASSPEREYNGELFF. The CDR3 coding sequence is TGTGCCAGCAGCCCAGAGCGGGAGTATAACGGGGAGCTGTTTTTT.

This chain links TRBV5-1 with TRBJ2-7; D is possibly TRBD2 (6 bases). In germline, CDR1 is SGHRS, CDR2 YFSETQ. This CDR3 contains 14 residues. V lost 3 bases and J 3 bases, leaving 13 bases between the germline ends. CDR3 region: CASSWEVSGYEQYF. The DNA of the CDR3 is TGCGCCAGCAGCTGGGAAGTTAGCGGCTACGAGCAGTACTTC.